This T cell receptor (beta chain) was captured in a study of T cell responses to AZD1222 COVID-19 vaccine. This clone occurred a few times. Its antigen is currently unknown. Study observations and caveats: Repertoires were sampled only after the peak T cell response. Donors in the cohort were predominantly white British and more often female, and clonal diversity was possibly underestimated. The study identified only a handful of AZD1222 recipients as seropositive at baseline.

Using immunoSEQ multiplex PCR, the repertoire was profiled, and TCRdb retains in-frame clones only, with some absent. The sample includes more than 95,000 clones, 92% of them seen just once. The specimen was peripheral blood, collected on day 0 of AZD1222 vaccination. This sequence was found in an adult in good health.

The CDR3 region has the DNA TGTGCCAGCAGCGTCTCTATTGGTTCACCCCTCCACTTT. It is translated as CASSVSIGSPLHF. This rearrangement joins TRBV28 to TRBJ1-6; D unclear. Germline V gene lookup returns CDR1 MDHEN and CDR2 SYDVKM. This CDR3 has 13 residues. V was cut by 6 bases and J by 9 bases, with 12 bases left in between.